This TCR beta chain was found in a study of technical replicates of blood from four donors. This clone showed up just once. Measured with immunoSEQ multiplex PCR; TCRdb has only the in-frame clones, and not every one. The sample lists over 70,000 clones; about 94% were seen once. The CDR3 has 16 residues. Looked up from germline, CDR1 is SGHRS and CDR2 is YFSETQ. Between the trimmed V and J ends, which lost 4 bases and 4 bases, there was a span of 17 bases. The chain recombines TRBV5-1 with TRBJ2-2, with D maybe TRBD2 (6 bases). Sequences were obtained from T cells isolated from PBMCs. The receptor's source is a human donor in good health. Here the CDR3 reads CASSVREAATTGELFF. The CDR3 DNA is TGCGCCAGCAGCGTTAGGGAGGCAGCTACCACCGGGGAGCTGTTTTTT.